The present entry profiles one T cell receptor beta chain with its context. These data belong to a study of blood T cell repertoires in COVID-19. For the study at large: Both acute and convalescent COVID-19 samples were obtained from the United States, Italy and Spain. In each case, the material was cDNA or gDNA derived from T cells, B-cell-depleted T cells, or PBMCs.

J was trimmed by 9 bases and V by 6 bases; bases with no gene match: 0. Germline CDR1 reads LGHNT; CDR2 reads FRNRAP. The CDR3 consists of 12 residues. As processed by the authors: Reference gene primer amplification in the assay estimated nucleated cell counts. The repertoire was sequenced with immunoSEQ multiplex PCR; TCRdb's copy has only in-frame clones and lacks some. V and J calls and clone size come straight from that table; D and trimming were deduced from the DNA. This table holds about 240,000 clones, about 90% found once. Source material: peripheral blood. This rearrangement joins TRBV12-5 to TRBJ1-6; 9 positions match TRBD1. The TCR sequence derives from a man aged 60-69 years who had recovered from COVID-19. This chain's CDR3 is CASGQGASPLHF. The CDR3 coding sequence is TGTGCTAGTGGACAGGGGGCTTCACCCCTCCACTTT.